Sequencing of this T cell receptor (beta chain) was carried out in a study of blood T cell repertoires in COVID-19. Original analysis: Quantification of nucleated cells was approximated via reference gene primer amplification. Libraries were prepared by immunoSEQ multiplex PCR; TCRdb keeps only in-frame clonotypes and omits some of them. The V and J calls and clone size are taken from that table; D and trimming were inferred from the DNA. The sample lists fewer than 450,000 clones, about nine tenths occurring once. Trimming removed 4 bases at V and 6 bases at J, with 9 bases between. This CDR3 spans 12 amino acids. Germline V gene data show CDR1 as SGHVS and CDR2 as FQNEAQ.

Specimen: peripheral blood. V usage is TRBV7-8 and J usage is TRBJ1-2, with TRBD1 as a possible D gene (5 bases). The receptor comes from a woman between 45 and 60 years old with COVID-19, enrolled during active disease. CDR3 residues: CASSSGLHGYTF. CDR3 bases: TGTGCCAGCAGCTCAGGGCTGCATGGCTACACCTTC.